This T cell receptor beta chain appears in the sequencing data of a study of neoadjuvant anti-PD-1 for oral cavity cancer. This clone was seen only a few times. Its antigen is currently unknown. This CDR3 is 15 amino acids long. The junction had 3 bases not matched to a gene; V was cut back by 2 bases and J by 1 base. CDR1 is SGHDT, CDR2 YYEEEE, per germline. These newly diagnosed stage II-IVA oral cavity squamous cell carcinoma patients had no prior systemic or radiation treatment. Patients had HPV-negative, locally advanced oral cavity squamous cell carcinoma. Profiling relied on immunoSEQ multiplex PCR, and the TCRdb table lists in-frame clones only, not all of them. There are over 80,000 clones in the sample; less than 85% occur only once, and 2.5% to 4% lies in the top ten. Study-wide results and limits: After neoadjuvant nivolumab, PBMC T cell clonality was significantly higher in non-responders than responders. With three patients per group, TCR findings need larger cohorts.

This sequence originates from a person between 35 and 79 years old with oral cavity squamous cell carcinoma. The genes are TRBV5-6 and TRBJ1-3, with 7 bases aligning to TRBD1. The sequences come from PBMCs, collected before nivolumab (anti-PD-1) treatment. CDR3 sequence reads: CASSFMTGSGNTIYF. The CDR3 nucleotides are TGTGCCAGCAGCTTTATGACAGGGTCTGGAAACACCATATATTTT.